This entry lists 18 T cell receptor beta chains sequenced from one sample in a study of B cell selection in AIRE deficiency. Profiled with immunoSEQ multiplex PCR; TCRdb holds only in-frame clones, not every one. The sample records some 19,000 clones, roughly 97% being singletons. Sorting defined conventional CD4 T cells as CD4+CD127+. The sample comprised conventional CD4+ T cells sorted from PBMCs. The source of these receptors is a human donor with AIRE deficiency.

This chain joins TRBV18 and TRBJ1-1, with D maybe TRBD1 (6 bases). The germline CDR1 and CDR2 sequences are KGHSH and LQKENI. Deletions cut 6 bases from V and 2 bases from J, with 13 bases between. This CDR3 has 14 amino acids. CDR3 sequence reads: CASSLRTDNTEAFF. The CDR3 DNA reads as TGTGCCAGCTCTCTTAGGACAGACAACACTGAAGCTTTCTTT.

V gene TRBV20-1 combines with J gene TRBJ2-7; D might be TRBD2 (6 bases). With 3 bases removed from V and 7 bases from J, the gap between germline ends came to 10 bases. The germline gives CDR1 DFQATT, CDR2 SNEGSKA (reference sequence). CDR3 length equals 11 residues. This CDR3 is CSASLAREQYF. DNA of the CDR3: TGCAGTGCTAGTCTAGCGCGTGAGCAGTACTTC.

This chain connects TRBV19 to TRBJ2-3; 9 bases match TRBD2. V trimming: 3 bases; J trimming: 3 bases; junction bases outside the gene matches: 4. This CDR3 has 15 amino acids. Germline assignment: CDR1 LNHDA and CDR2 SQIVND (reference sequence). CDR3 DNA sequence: TGTGCCAGTAGTATTAGCGGGAGTCGGACAGATACGCAGTATTTT. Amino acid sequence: CASSISGSRTDTQYF.

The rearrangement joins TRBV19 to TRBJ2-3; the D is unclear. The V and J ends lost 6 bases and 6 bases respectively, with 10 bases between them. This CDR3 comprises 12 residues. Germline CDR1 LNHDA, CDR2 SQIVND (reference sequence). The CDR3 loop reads CASSPISDTQYF. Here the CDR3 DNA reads TGTGCCAGTAGCCCCATTTCGGATACGCAGTATTTT.

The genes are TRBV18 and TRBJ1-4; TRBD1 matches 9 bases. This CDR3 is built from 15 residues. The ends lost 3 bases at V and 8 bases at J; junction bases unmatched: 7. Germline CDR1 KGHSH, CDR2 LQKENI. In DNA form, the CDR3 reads TGTGCCAGCTCACCGCGAGGGACAGGGAGGGAAAAACTGTTTTTT. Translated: CASSPRGTGREKLFF. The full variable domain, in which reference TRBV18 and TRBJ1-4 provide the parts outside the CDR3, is NAGVMQNPRHLVRRRGQEARLRCSPMKGHSHVYWYRQLPEEGLKFMVYLQKENIIDESGMPKERFSAEFPKEGPSILRIQQVVRGDSAAYFCASSPRGTGREKLFFGSGTQLSVL.

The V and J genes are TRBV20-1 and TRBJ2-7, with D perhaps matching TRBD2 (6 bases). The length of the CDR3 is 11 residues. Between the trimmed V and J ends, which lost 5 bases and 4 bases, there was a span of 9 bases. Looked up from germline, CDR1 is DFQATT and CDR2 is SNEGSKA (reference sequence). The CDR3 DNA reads TGCAGTGCTGGAGGGAATTACGAGCAGTACTTC. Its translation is CSAGGNYEQYF.

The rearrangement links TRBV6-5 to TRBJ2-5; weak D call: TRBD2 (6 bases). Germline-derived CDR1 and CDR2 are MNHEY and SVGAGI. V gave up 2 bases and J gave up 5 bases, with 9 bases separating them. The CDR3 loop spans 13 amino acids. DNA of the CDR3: TGTGCCAGCAGTTACGGGGGGAGGGAGACCCAGTACTTC. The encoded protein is CASSYGGRETQYF.

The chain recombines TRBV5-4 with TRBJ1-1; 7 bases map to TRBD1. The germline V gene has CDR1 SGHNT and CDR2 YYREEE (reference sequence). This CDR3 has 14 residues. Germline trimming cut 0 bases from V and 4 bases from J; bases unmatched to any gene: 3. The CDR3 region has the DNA TGTGCCAGCAGCTTGGCACAGGGGTCCACTGAAGCTTTCTTT. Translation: CASSLAQGSTEAFF.

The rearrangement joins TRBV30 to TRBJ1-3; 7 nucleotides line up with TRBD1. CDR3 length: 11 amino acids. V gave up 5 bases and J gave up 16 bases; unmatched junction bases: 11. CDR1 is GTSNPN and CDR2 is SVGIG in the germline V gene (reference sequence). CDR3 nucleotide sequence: TGTGCCTGGGTCCCGGGTCTGGGACAGTATTTT. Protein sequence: CAWVPGLGQYF. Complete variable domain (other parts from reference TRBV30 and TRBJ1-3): SQTIHQWPATLVQPVGSPLSLECTVEGTSNPNLYWYRQAAGRGLQLLFYSVGIGQISSEVPQNLSASRPQDRQFILSSKKLLLSDSGFYLCAWVPGLGQYFGEGSWLTVV.

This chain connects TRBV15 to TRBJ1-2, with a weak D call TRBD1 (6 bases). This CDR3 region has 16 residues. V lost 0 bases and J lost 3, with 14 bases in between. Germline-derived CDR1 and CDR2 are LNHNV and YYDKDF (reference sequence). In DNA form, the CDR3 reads TGTGCCACCAGCAGAGATAAGTGGGGGCTTGACTATGGCTACACCTTC. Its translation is CATSRDKWGLDYGYTF.

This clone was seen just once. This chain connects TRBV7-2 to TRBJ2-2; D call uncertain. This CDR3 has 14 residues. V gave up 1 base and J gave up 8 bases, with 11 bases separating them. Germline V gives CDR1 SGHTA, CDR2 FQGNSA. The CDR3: CASSLVFLGGELFF. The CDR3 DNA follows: TGTGCCAGCAGCTTAGTCTTCCTAGGAGGGGAGCTGTTTTTT.

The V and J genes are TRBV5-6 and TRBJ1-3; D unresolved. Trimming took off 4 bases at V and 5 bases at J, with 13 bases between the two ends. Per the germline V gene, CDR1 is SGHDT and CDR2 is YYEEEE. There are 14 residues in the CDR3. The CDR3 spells CASSPGSVRNTIYF. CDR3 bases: TGTGCCAGCAGCCCCGGCAGCGTGAGAAACACCATATATTTT.

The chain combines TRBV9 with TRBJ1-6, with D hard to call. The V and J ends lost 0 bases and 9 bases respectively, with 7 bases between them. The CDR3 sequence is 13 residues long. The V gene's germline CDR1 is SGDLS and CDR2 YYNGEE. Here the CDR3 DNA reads TGTGCCAGCAGCGTAGATGGGTTTTCACCCCTCCACTTT. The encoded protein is CASSVDGFSPLHF.

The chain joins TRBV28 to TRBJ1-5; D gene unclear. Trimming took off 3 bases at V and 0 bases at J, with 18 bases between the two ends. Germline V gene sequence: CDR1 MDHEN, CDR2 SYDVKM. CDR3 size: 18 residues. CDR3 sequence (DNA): TGTGCCAGCAGTTTCCCCCGGCCGGCAGAGTATAGCAATCAGCCCCAGCATTTT. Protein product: CASSFPRPAEYSNQPQHF.

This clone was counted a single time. CDR3 nucleotides: TGTGCCAGCAGTTCCGACAGGGTTGGTTGGGATGGCTACACCTTC. This translates into CASSSDRVGWDGYTF. The chain uses TRBV6-5 and TRBJ1-2; 7 positions agree with TRBD1. Germline CDR1 MNHEY, CDR2 SVGAGI. V dropped 4 bases and J dropped 6; count of bases not matched to a gene: 11. The CDR3 extends over 15 amino acids.

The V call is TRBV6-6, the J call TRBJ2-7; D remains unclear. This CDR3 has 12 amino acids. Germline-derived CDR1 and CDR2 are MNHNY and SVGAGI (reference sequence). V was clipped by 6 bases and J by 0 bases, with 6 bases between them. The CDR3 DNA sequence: TGTGCCAGCAGCGCGACCTCCTACGAGCAGTACTTC. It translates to CASSATSYEQYF.

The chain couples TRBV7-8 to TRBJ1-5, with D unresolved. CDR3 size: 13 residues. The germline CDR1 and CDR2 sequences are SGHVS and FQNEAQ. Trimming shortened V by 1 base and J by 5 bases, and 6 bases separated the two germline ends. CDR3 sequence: CASSLVRDQPQHF. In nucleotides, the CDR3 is TGTGCCAGCAGCTTAGTACGAGATCAGCCCCAGCATTTT.

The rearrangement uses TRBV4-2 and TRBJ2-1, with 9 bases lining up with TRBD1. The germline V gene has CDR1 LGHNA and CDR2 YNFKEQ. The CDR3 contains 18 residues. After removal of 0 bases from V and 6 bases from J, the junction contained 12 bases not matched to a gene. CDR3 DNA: TGTGCCAGCAGCCAAGATCCTATCCTCCGGGACAGGGTCAATGAGCAGTTCTTC. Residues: CASSQDPILRDRVNEQFF.